The T cell receptor beta chain described here comes from a study of blood T cell repertoires in COVID-19 (dated by TCRdb to between 2020 and 2021). About the investigation overall: Samples covering the acute and convalescent phases of COVID-19 were provided by collaborators in the United States, Italy and Spain. The material from the prospective study consisted of cDNA or gDNA derived from T cells, B-cell-depleted T cells, or PBMCs. Samples came from the ongoing ImmuneRACE study (first 160 participants) plus 1,254 subjects from 6 global collaborators. The dataset comprised deeply sampled blood TCRbeta repertoires from subjects exposed to, actively infected with, or recovered from COVID-19. The repertoires were made available in a free public database intended to serve as a resource for research on the immune response to SARS-CoV-2. Where available, HLA class I and class II types were taken from metadata supplied by the sample provider and were not determined by assay-based typing. A de-identified subject ID, COVID-19 status, age in years and sex were almost always included in the sample metadata.

Turning to this clone: Its antigen has not been determined. The sample holds no much larger clone one base away, and base qualities are not on file.

Looking up the germline V gene (reference sequence) yields CDR1 LNHDA and CDR2 SQIVND. V sheds 4 bases and J sheds 11 bases, leaving 24 bases between their ends. There are 16 amino acids in the CDR3, from cysteine to phenylalanine inclusive. The kept DNA is CDR3 alone, 48 bases in frame from the first base. Each collaborating institution followed its own protocols to collect whole blood in K2EDTA tubes. For TCRbeta analysis, collaborator samples were shipped as frozen whole blood, as isolated PBMCs, or as DNA extracted from either sample type. Findings and caveats that apply to the study as a whole: How much clinical and demographic metadata was included differed by source and by participant, and the metadata was provided uncurated.

TCRbeta CDR3 regions were amplified from genomic DNA by means of the immunoSEQ Assay, a bias-controlled multiplex PCR. For the original study's pipeline: Nucleated cell counts per sample were estimated from amplification of reference gene primers within the assay. To quantify the absolute abundance of each unique TCRbeta CDR3 rearrangement, sequence reads were collapsed and filtered. For each sample, productive Simpson clonality was calculated by taking the square root of Simpson's diversity index across productive rearrangements. The immuneACCESS repertoire file appears here via TCRdb, limited to in-frame rearrangements. These files lack a portion of the clones; in checked studies, under half of the deficit traces to unresolved V genes, and the cause of the others is not known. The V and J calls and clone size were taken over from that table, and D and trimming were inferred from the DNA. Counted in this sample were some 60,000 clones; about 91% of them appeared once. Of the sample, 2% to 2.5% is held by the ten largest clones.

The rearranged segments are TRBV19 and TRBJ1-5; D gene: possibly TRBD1, on 6 matching bases. The material sequenced was peripheral blood. The receptor comes from a man aged 60 to 69 with acute or convalescent COVID-19. Here the CDR3 is given as CASSTRQEPPIRAQHF. The DNA sequence is TGTGCCAGTAGTACCAGACAGGAGCCTCCTATTCGGGCCCAGCATTTT.